This T cell receptor (beta chain) was recovered during a study of blood T cell repertoires in COVID-19 (dated by TCRdb to 2020 to 2021). A note on the overall study: Samples from collaborators originated in the United States, Italy and Spain and spanned both the acute and convalescent phases of COVID-19. Subjects who had been exposed to COVID-19, were actively infected with it, or had recovered from it provided the deeply sampled blood TCRbeta repertoires that made up the dataset. The samples were drawn from two sources: the first 160 participants of the ongoing ImmuneRACE study, and 1,200 or so subjects contributed by 6 global collaborators. The material from the prospective study consisted of cDNA or gDNA derived from T cells, B-cell-depleted T cells, or PBMCs. Nearly every sample came with metadata listing a de-identified subject ID, COVID-19 status, age in years and sex. Where HLA class I and class II types were available, the types were taken from metadata supplied by the sample provider, not from assay-based typing. A freely available public database, intended as a resource for researchers studying the immune response to SARS-CoV-2, is where the repertoires were released.

What the authors observed across the whole study: How much clinical and demographic metadata was included differed by source and by participant, and the metadata was provided uncurated.

TCRbeta CDR3 regions were amplified from genomic DNA using the immunoSEQ Assay, a bias-controlled multiplex PCR. Turning to the authors' computational methods: The number of nucleated cells in each sample was estimated from the amplification of reference gene primers within the assay. To quantify the absolute abundance of each unique TCRbeta CDR3 rearrangement, sequence reads were collapsed and filtered. For each sample, productive Simpson clonality was calculated as the square root of Simpson's diversity index across productive rearrangements. TCRdb provides this immuneACCESS table in a form limited to in-frame rearrangements. Some clones are lacking; in checked studies, under half of them reflect an unresolved V gene, and why the rest are absent is not known. D and trimming come from the DNA, and the V and J calls and clone size come from that table. A total of approximately 240,000 clones appear in this sample, about 82% of them only once. Jointly, the top ten make up 5.5% to 7.5% of the sample.

Collaborating institutions collected whole blood in K2EDTA tubes following their own protocols. For TCRbeta analysis, collaborator samples were shipped as frozen whole blood, as isolated PBMCs, or as DNA extracted from either sample type. A note on this clone: Its recognized antigen is unknown. Base qualities are missing; no much larger clone stands one base away.

V loses 7 bases, J loses 1 base, and the germline ends lie 13 bases apart. Inclusive of the bounding cysteine and phenylalanine, the CDR3 is 14 residues long. Left in the record is the CDR3 DNA by itself, 42 bases read in frame from the first base. Via the germline V gene (reference sequence), CDR1 is MNHEY and CDR2 SMNVEV. The clonotype was recovered from a woman in her sixties with active or convalescent COVID-19. Rearrangement joined TRBV27 to TRBJ1-1; the D gene lacks a confident call. Sequencing was carried out using peripheral blood. The DNA sequence reads TGTGCCAGCAAGAACCCGAGGGAGAACACTGAAGCTTTCTTT. The resulting protein is CASKNPRENTEAFF.